Listed below are T cell receptor beta chains from one sample, sequenced in a study of neurological immune-mediated disorders. TCRdb re-called the 5' RACE reads through MiXCR, storing one row per CDR3 protein. Of about 33,000 distinct CDR3 sequences in the sample, approximately 1.5% are singletons; the top ten hold about 9%. The material sequenced was PBMCs. The source of these receptors is a woman between 25 and 40 years old with multiple sclerosis. The CDR3 runs from the conserved cysteine through the conserved F or W. The order of the fields is V gene, clone size, D gene, J gene, CDR3 length, CDR3 protein, CDR3 DNA. D genes are given only for firm matches. Not every row has a clone size; where given, it reads once, few, many or a size class.

TRBV5-1	large	.	TRBJ1-2	15	CASSHGVGGGGGYTF	TGCGCCAGCAGCCATGGAGTAGGGGGAGGAGGTGGCTACACCTTC
TRBV29-1	many	.	TRBJ2-7	13	CSVGAFGLYEQYF	TGCAGCGTTGGGGCTTTCGGCCTTTACGAGCAGTACTTC
TRBV3-1	many	.	TRBJ2-7	14	CASSHDESSYEQYF	TGTGCCAGCAGCCACGACGAGAGTAGTTACGAGCAGTACTTC
TRBV20-1	many	.	TRBJ1-5	15	CSAVRGRNSNQPQHF	TGCAGTGCGGTAAGAGGGCGAAATAGCAATCAGCCCCAGCATTTT
TRBV7-9	many	.	TRBJ2-1	13	CASRGLGVLEQFF	TGTGCCAGCAGGGGTTTAGGGGTTCTTGAGCAGTTCTTC
TRBV27	many	.	TRBJ1-6	14	CASSLVGAVSPLHF	TGTGCCAGCAGTTTGGTAGGGGCGGTCTCACCCCTCCACTTT
TRBV6-6	many	.	TRBJ1-1	13	CASSYQGPTEAFF	TGTGCCAGCAGTTATCAGGGGCCAACTGAAGCTTTCTTT
TRBV7-8	few	.	TRBJ1-6	14	CASSARTRNSTLNF	TGTGCCAGCAGCGCCAGGACGAGGAATTCAACCCTCAACTTT
TRBV5-1	many	.	TRBJ2-7	15	CASSLWQGPNYEQYF	TGCGCCAGCAGCTTGTGGCAGGGACCTAACTACGAGCAGTACTTC
TRBV7-2	many	.	TRBJ2-7	14	CASSLLTDTYEQYF	TGTGCCAGCAGCCTCCTTACTGATACCTACGAGCAGTACTTC
TRBV5-1	many	.	TRBJ1-2	14	CASSLDGVTYGYTF	TGCGCCAGCAGCTTGGATGGGGTGACCTATGGCTACACCTTC
TRBV12-3/TRBV12-4	many	TRBD1	TRBJ1-1	13	CASISQGDTEAFF	TGTGCCAGCATTTCTCAGGGGGACACTGAAGCTTTCTTT
TRBV4-1	many	.	TRBJ1-5	16	CASSQAGSRALVPQHF	TGCGCCAGCAGCCAAGCTGGTTCCAGGGCGCTCGTGCCCCAGCATTTT
TRBV20-1	many	.	TRBJ2-3	13	CSAPGRTTDTQYF	TGCAGTGCTCCTGGGCGGACCACAGATACGCAGTATTTT
TRBV20-1	many	TRBD1	TRBJ1-5	14	CSADRGGPDQPQHF	TGCAGTGCTGACCGAGGGGGCCCGGATCAGCCCCAGCATTTT
TRBV27	many	TRBD1	TRBJ1-4	18	CASRPGTGGFRTNEKLFF	TGTGCCAGCAGGCCTGGGACAGGGGGGTTCCGGACTAATGAAAAACTGTTTTTT
TRBV29-1	many	.	TRBJ1-1	13	CSVAVGEGTEAFF	TGCAGCGTCGCCGTGGGCGAGGGCACTGAAGCTTTCTTT
TRBV4-3	few	TRBD1	TRBJ2-2	15	CASRTGQGAGGELFF	TGCGCCAGCAGAACAGGACAGGGGGCGGGCGGGGAGCTGTTTTTT
TRBV20-1	many	.	TRBJ2-5	15	CSARPDGGVGETQYF	TGCAGTGCTAGACCGGACGGTGGAGTCGGAGAGACCCAGTACTTC
TRBV20-1	many	TRBD2	TRBJ2-7	15	CSAAPLTSGGYEQYF	TGCAGTGCCGCCCCCCTTACTAGCGGGGGTTACGAGCAGTACTTC
TRBV12-3/TRBV12-4	many	TRBD2	TRBJ2-7	15	CASTSQPAGVGEQYF	TGTGCCAGCACCTCCCAGCCAGCGGGGGTCGGAGAGCAGTACTTC
TRBV20-1	many	.	TRBJ1-6	13	CSARFSENSPLHF	TGCAGTGCTAGGTTTTCAGAAAATTCACCCCTCCACTTT
TRBV11-3	many	.	TRBJ2-7	15	CASSPRSYSSYEQYF	TGTGCCAGCAGCCCCAGGTCTTATAGCTCCTACGAGCAGTACTTC
TRBV5-1	many	TRBD2	TRBJ2-3	16	CASSGAGTSGTDTQYF	TGCGCCAGCAGCGGGGCCGGGACTAGCGGCACAGATACGCAGTATTTT
TRBV7-9	many	.	TRBJ1-1	13	CASSLGTVTEAFF	TGTGCCAGCAGCTTAGGGACAGTCACTGAAGCTTTCTTT
TRBV7-2	many	TRBD1	TRBJ2-2	16	CASSPGQGARGGELFF	TGTGCCAGCAGCCCCGGACAGGGGGCGCGGGGCGGGGAGCTGTTTTTT
TRBV20-1	many	.	TRBJ1-4	13	CSAGRGTNEKLFF	TGCAGTGCGGGACGGGGAACTAATGAAAAACTGTTTTTT
TRBV6-6	many	TRBD2	TRBJ2-3	13	CASSGGKTDTQYF	TGTGCCTCGAGCGGGGGGAAGACAGATACGCAGTATTTT
TRBV4-2	many	.	TRBJ2-5	13	CASSRGSEETQYF	TGTGCCAGCAGCCGGGGTTCTGAAGAGACCCAGTACTTC
TRBV12-3/TRBV12-4	many	.	TRBJ1-1	16	CASSLALGRGGTEAFF	TGTGCCAGCAGTTTAGCGCTAGGAAGGGGAGGCACTGAAGCTTTCTTT
TRBV7-8	many	TRBD1	TRBJ1-5	17	CASSLVGQGISNQPQHF	TGTGCCAGCAGCTTAGTGGGACAGGGGATTAGCAATCAGCCCCAGCATTTT
TRBV20-1	many	TRBD1	TRBJ1-1	13	CSASRDRDTEAFF	TGCAGTGCTAGCCGGGACAGAGACACTGAAGCTTTCTTT
TRBV20-1	.	TRBD1	TRBJ1-5	15	CSARAGQAINQPQHF	TGCAGTGCTAGAGCGGGACAGGCGATCAATCAGCCCCAGCATTTT
TRBV3-1	many	.	TRBJ2-2	12	CASSQRTGELFF	TGTGCCAGCAGCCAGAGGACCGGGGAGCTGTTTTTT
TRBV10-1	many	TRBD1	TRBJ1-1	15	CASSESPGGGYQAFF	TGCGCCAGCAGTGAGTCGCCAGGGGGAGGATATCAAGCTTTCTTT
TRBV7-2	many	.	TRBJ1-6	13	CASSLNQGPPLHF	TGTGCCAGCAGCTTAAATCAGGGACCACCCCTCCACTTT
TRBV20-1	many	.	TRBJ2-3	13	CSASSGVRDTQYF	TGCAGTGCTAGTTCCGGGGTCAGGGATACGCAGTATTTT
TRBV18	many	.	TRBJ2-5	12	CASSPRRETQYF	TGTGCCAGCTCACCACGGCGGGAGACCCAGTACTTC
TRBV9	many	TRBD1	TRBJ1-4	16	CASSKQGEATNEKLFF	TGTGCCAGCAGCAAACAGGGGGAAGCAACTAATGAAAAACTGTTTTTT
TRBV20-1	many	TRBD1	TRBJ2-7	13	CSARTGPFWEQYF	TGCAGTGCTCGGACAGGCCCCTTTTGGGAGCAGTACTTC
TRBV12-3/TRBV12-4	many	.	TRBJ2-1	14	CASSFQLASNEQFF	TGTGCCAGCAGTTTCCAACTAGCAAGCAATGAGCAGTTCTTC
TRBV7-8	many	.	TRBJ2-7	14	CASSSSFSSYEQYF	TGTGCCAGCAGCTCGTCCTTTAGCTCCTACGAGCAGTACTTC
TRBV7-2	many	.	TRBJ1-5	15	CASSLNKNSNQPQHF	TGTGCCAGCAGCTTAAACAAGAACAGCAATCAGCCCCAGCATTTT
TRBV5-4	many	.	TRBJ2-2	14	CASSLAGVPGELFF	TGTGCCAGCAGCTTGGCTGGGGTCCCCGGGGAGCTGTTTTTT
TRBV20-1	many	TRBD1	TRBJ1-1	13	CSAGGQGDTEAFF	TGCAGTGCTGGCGGGCAGGGGGACACTGAAGCTTTCTTT
TRBV12-3/TRBV12-4	many	.	TRBJ2-5	15	CASSLDQGSYETQYF	TGTGCCAGCAGTTTAGACCAGGGGTCTTATGAGACCCAGTACTTC
TRBV18	.	.	TRBJ2-5	12	CASSHIQETQYF	TGTGCCAGCTCACATATCCAAGAGACCCAGTACTTC
TRBV5-1	.	.	TRBJ2-3	15	CASSLYRGSTDTQYF	TGCGCCAGCAGTCTCTACCGGGGGAGCACAGATACGCAGTATTTT
TRBV20-1	many	.	TRBJ1-1	15	CSAKSSAGAGTEAFF	TGCAGTGCTAAATCCTCGGCAGGGGCAGGCACTGAAGCTTTCTTT
TRBV27	.	.	TRBJ1-1	11	CASSRGGPSYF	TGTGCCAGCAGCCGGGGGGGGCCTTCCTACTTT